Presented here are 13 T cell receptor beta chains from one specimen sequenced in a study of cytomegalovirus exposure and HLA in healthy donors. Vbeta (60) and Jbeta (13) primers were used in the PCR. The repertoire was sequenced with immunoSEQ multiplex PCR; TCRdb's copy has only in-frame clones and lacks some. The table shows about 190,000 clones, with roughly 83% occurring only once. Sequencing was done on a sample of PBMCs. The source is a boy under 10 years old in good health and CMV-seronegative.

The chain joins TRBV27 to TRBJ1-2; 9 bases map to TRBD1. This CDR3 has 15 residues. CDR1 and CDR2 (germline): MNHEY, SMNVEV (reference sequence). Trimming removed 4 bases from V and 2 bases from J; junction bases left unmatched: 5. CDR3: CASSSPGTGNYGYTF. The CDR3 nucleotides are TGTGCCAGCAGTTCGCCCGGGACAGGGAACTATGGCTACACCTTC.

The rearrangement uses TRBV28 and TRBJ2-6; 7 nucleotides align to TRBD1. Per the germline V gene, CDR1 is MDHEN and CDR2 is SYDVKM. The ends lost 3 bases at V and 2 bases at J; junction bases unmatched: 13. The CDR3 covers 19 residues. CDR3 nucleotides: TGTGCCAGCAGTTTGGGAGAGTGGGACAGAAAAACTGGGGCCAACGTCCTGACTTTC. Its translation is CASSLGEWDRKTGANVLTF.

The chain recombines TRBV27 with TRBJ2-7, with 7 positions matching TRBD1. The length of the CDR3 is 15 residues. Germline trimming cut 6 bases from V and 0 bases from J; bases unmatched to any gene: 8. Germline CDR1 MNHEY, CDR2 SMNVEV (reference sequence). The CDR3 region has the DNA TGTGCCAGCAGCCACCGGACAGGACACTCCTACGAGCAGTACTTC. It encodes CASSHRTGHSYEQYF.

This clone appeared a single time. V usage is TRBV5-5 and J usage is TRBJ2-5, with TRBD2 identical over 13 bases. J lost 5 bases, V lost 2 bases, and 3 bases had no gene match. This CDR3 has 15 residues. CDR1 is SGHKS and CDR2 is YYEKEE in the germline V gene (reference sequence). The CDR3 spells CASSLLAGGRETQYF. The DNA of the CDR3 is TGTGCCAGCAGCTTACTAGCGGGGGGGCGGGAGACCCAGTACTTC.

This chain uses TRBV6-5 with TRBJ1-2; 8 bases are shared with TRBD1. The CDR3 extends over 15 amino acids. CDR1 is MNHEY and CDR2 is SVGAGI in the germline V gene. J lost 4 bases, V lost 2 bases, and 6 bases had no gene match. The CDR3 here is CASSYGGQALYGYTF. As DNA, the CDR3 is TGTGCCAGCAGTTACGGGGGACAGGCCCTCTATGGCTACACCTTC.

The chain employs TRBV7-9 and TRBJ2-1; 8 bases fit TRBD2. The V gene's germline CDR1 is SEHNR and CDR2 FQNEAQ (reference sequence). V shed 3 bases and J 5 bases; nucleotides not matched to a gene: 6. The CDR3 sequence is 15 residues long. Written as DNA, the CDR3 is TGTGCCAGCAGCTTCCTTAGCGGGGTCAACAATGAGCAGTTCTTC. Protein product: CASSFLSGVNNEQFF.

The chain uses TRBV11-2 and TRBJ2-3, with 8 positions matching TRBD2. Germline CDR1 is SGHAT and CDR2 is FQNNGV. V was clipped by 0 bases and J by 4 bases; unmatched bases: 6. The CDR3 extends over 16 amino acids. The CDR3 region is CASSLDRSGSADTQYF. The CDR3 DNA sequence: TGTGCCAGCAGCTTAGATCGGAGCGGGAGCGCAGATACGCAGTATTTT. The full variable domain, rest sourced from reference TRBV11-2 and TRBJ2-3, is EAGVAQSPRYKIIEKRQSVAFWCNPISGHATLYWYQQILGQGPKLLIQFQNNGVVDDSQLPKDRFSAERLKGVDSTLKIQPAKLEDSAVYLCASSLDRSGSADTQYFGPGTRLTVL.

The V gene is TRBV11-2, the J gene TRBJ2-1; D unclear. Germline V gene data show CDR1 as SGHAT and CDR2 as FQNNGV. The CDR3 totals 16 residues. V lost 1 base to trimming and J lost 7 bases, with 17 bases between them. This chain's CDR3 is CASSLGPASPENEQFF. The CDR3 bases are TGTGCCAGCAGCTTAGGTCCAGCGAGCCCCGAGAATGAGCAGTTCTTC.

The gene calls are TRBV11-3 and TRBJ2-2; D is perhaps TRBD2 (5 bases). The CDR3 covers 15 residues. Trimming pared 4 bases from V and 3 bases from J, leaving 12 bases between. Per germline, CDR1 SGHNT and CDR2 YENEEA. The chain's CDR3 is CASSSSRSDTGELFF. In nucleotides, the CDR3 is TGTGCCAGCAGCTCTAGCCGCTCTGACACCGGGGAGCTGTTTTTT. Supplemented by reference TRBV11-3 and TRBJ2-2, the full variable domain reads EAGVVQSPRYKIIEKKQPVAFWCNPISGHNTLYWYLQNLGQGPELLIRYENEEAVDDSQLPKDRFSAERLKGVDSTLKIQPAELGDSAVYLCASSSSRSDTGELFFGEGSRLTVL.

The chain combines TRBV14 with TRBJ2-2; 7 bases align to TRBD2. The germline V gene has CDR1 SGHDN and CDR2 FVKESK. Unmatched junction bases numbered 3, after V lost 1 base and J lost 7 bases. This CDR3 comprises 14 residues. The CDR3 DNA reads TGTGCCAGCAGCCAAGTAACGGGGGGCGGGGAGCTGTTTTTT. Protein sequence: CASSQVTGGGELFF.

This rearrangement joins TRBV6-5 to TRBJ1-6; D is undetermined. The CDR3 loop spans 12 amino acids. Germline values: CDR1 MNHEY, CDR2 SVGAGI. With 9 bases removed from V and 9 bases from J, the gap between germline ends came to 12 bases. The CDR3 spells CASGPWASPLHF. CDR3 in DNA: TGTGCCAGTGGCCCTTGGGCTTCACCCCTCCACTTT.

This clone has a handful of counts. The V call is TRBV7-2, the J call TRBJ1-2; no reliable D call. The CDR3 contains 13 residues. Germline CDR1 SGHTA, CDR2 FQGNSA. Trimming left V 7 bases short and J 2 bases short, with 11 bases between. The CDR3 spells CASTSGENYGYTF. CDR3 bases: TGTGCCAGCACCAGCGGAGAGAACTATGGCTACACCTTC.

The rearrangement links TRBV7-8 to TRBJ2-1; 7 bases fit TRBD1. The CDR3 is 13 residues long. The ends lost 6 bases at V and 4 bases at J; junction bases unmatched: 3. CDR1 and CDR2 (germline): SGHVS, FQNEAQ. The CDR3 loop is CASRGTVYNEQFF. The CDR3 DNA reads TGTGCCAGCAGGGGGACAGTATACAATGAGCAGTTCTTC.